This TCR beta chain is drawn from a study of CD8 T cells in Susac syndrome. Between the trimmed V and J ends, which lost 5 bases and 5 bases, there was a span of 8 bases. The CDR3 spans 12 residues. Germline CDR1 reads ENHRY; CDR2 reads SYGVKD. It was with random hexamers that 0.5 to 1 ug RNA was reverse transcribed. Amplification of TCR beta CDR3 was carried out by immunoSEQ multiplex PCR, which covered 54 Vbeta and 13 Jbeta segments. TCRdb independently ran MiXCR on the immunoSEQ multiplex PCR reads; one entry per CDR3 protein. The data contain about 150,000 distinct CDR3 sequences, approximately 93% of them seen just once; the ten biggest clones take up over 0.2%. TEMRA cells were FACS-enriched and CD8+ and CD4+ T cells negatively isolated.

The sample taken for sequencing was CD8+ T cells from PBMCs. The source of this sequence is a human donor with multiple sclerosis. The chain couples TRBV10-3 to TRBJ2-3; D gene uncertain. The CDR3 reads CAISTVEDTQYF. In DNA form, the CDR3 reads TGTGCCATCAGTACGGTTGAAGATACGCAGTATTTT.